The 13 T cell receptor beta chains below all came from one sample that was sequenced in a study of graft-versus-host responses after intestinal transplantation. Data came from immunoSEQ multiplex PCR; TCRdb stores just in-frame clones and leaves some out. The table shows 86,000 or so clones, with about nine tenths occurring only once. Their specific antigens are unknown. The sample consisted of unstimulated CD8+ T cells sorted from spleen or lymph node cells, taken before intestinal transplant. The receptors originated from a human donor who received an intestinal transplant.

J is TRBJ1-1 and V is TRBV2, with 10 bases lining up with TRBD1. J lost 3 bases, V lost 6 bases, and 7 bases had no gene match. Looked up from germline, CDR1 is SNHLY and CDR2 is FYNNEI. The CDR3 is made up of 15 amino acids. CDR3 nucleotide sequence: TGTGCCAGCAGCCCGGGACAGGGGATTTACACTGAAGCTTTCTTT. It yields the protein CASSPGQGIYTEAFF.

The rearrangement uses TRBV4-1 and TRBJ2-7; D not certain. The CDR3 has 15 amino acids. The germline CDR1 and CDR2 sequences are MGHRA and YSYEKL. Trimming took off 3 bases at V and 7 bases at J, with 19 bases between the two ends. CDR3: CASSQYSAHEDEQYF. The CDR3 DNA reads as TGCGCCAGCAGCCAGTACAGCGCCCATGAGGATGAGCAGTACTTC.

The V gene is TRBV6-5, the J gene TRBJ1-5; the match to TRBD1 covers 7 bases. Looked up from germline, CDR1 is MNHEY and CDR2 is SVGAGI. CDR3 length: 13 amino acids. The ends lost 5 bases at V and 4 bases at J; junction bases unmatched: 2. Written as DNA, the CDR3 is TGTGCCAGCAGTACACAGGGGAATCAGCCCCAGCATTTT. This translates into CASSTQGNQPQHF.

The rearrangement uses TRBV27 and TRBJ2-1; TRBD1 or TRBD2 may be the D gene (5 bases each). The V and J ends lost 7 bases and 5 bases respectively, with 12 bases between them. Germline values: CDR1 MNHEY, CDR2 SMNVEV (reference sequence). There are 13 residues in the CDR3. DNA for the CDR3: TGTGCCAGCACTTTCGGGACCAACAATGAGCAGTTCTTC. It is translated as CASTFGTNNEQFF.

CDR3 in DNA: TGCGCCAGCAGCTTGATCCCCGGGACAGGGGGATATGAGCAGTTCTTC. It codes for CASSLIPGTGGYEQFF. The chain is built from TRBV5-1 and TRBJ2-1, with 11 positions matching TRBD1. Losses at the gene ends were 1 base for V and 8 bases for J; bases not matched to a gene: 8. This CDR3 is built from 16 residues. Germline-derived CDR1 and CDR2 are SGHRS and YFSETQ.

The chain joins TRBV6-1 to TRBJ2-1; D not resolved. V was shortened by 3 bases and J by 7 bases, with 13 bases between the two germline ends. CDR3 size: 14 residues. Germline V gives CDR1 MNHNS, CDR2 SASEGT. The CDR3 sequence: CASSDWQTENEQFF. The CDR3 DNA follows: TGTGCCAGCAGTGATTGGCAGACCGAGAATGAGCAGTTCTTC.

The CDR3 nucleotides read TGTGCCAGCAGGCGACAGGGCCGGGCTTTCTTT. This sequence encodes CASRRQGRAFF. V usage is TRBV4-2 and J usage is TRBJ1-1; 7 bases fit TRBD1. CDR1 and CDR2 from the germline V gene are LGHNA and YNFKEQ. The CDR3 runs 11 residues. Trimming took 6 bases from V and 11 from J; bases not matched to a gene: 6.

This chain joins TRBV19 and TRBJ2-1, with a tentative D call TRBD1 (6 bases). CDR1 and CDR2 (germline): LNHDA, SQIVND (reference sequence). CDR3 length: 12 amino acids. Trimming left V 8 bases short and J 8 bases short, with 13 bases between. The CDR3 region is CASGHRVDEQFF. The CDR3 DNA is TGTGCCAGTGGACACAGGGTGGATGAGCAGTTCTTC. Combining the CDR3 with reference TRBV19 and TRBJ2-1 gives the whole variable domain DGGITQSPKYLFRKEGQNVTLSCEQNLNHDAMYWYRQDPGQGLRLIYYSQIVNDFQKGDIAEGYSVSREKKESFPLTVTSAQKNPTAFYLCASGHRVDEQFFGPGTRLTVL.

This chain joins TRBV2 and TRBJ2-7; TRBD1 aligns across 7 bases. This CDR3 is 14 amino acids long. CDR1 and CDR2 from the germline V gene are SNHLY and FYNNEI. V trimming: 3 bases; J trimming: 4 bases; junction bases outside the gene matches: 6. The CDR3 DNA is TGTGCCAGCAGTGAGGGACAGCTAATATACGAGCAGTACTTC. It codes for CASSEGQLIYEQYF.

This chain uses TRBV30 with TRBJ2-7; D perhaps matches TRBD1 (5 bases). In germline, CDR1 is GTSNPN, CDR2 SVGIG (reference sequence). Trimming removed 1 base at V and 4 bases at J, with 14 bases between. The CDR3 spans 14 residues. CDR3 amino acids: CAWSGVGARYEQYF. The CDR3 nucleotides read TGTGCCTGGAGTGGCGTAGGGGCACGATACGAGCAGTACTTC.

The chain joins TRBV4-1 to TRBJ2-7; D is ambiguous. The V gene lost 0 bases and the J gene lost 2 bases, with 11 bases spanning the gap. The CDR3 has 15 residues. Looked up from germline, CDR1 is MGHRA and CDR2 is YSYEKL. The CDR3 is CASSQEVAATYEQYF. CDR3 coding DNA: TGCGCCAGCAGCCAAGAAGTGGCAGCAACCTACGAGCAGTACTTC.

The genes are TRBV30 and TRBJ2-7; the match to TRBD2 covers 11 bases. The length of the CDR3 is 16 residues. The ends lost 1 base at V and 5 bases at J; junction bases unmatched: 10. Germline V gene data show CDR1 as GTSNPN and CDR2 as SVGIG (reference sequence). The CDR3 loop reads CAWSEGTSGSRDEQYF. CDR3 sequence (DNA): TGTGCCTGGAGTGAAGGAACTAGCGGGAGTCGAGACGAGCAGTACTTC.

In its sample, this clone was seen a few times. The rearrangement links TRBV11-1 to TRBJ1-1; D not certain. CDR1 SGHAT and CDR2 FQDESV come from the germline V gene (reference sequence). Trimming left V 6 bases short and J 0 bases short, with 14 bases between. There are 15 residues in the CDR3. The CDR3 coding sequence is TGTGCCAGCAGACCGGAGTCCTGGATGAACACTGAAGCTTTCTTT. Its protein is CASRPESWMNTEAFF.